The 9 T cell receptor beta chains below come from one sample, sequenced in a study of blood T cells in healthy people across ages. A second about 7 to 11 cycle PCR used barcoded and J-beta primers. Via MiXCR, TCRdb re-called the 5' RACE reads, giving one row per CDR3 protein. The sample holds 1,100,000 or so distinct CDR3 sequences; around 43% are singletons and the top ten take 15% to 20%. Specimen: blood. The receptors here all came from a woman in her fifties or sixties in good health.

V and J are TRBV3-1 and TRBJ2-1; 10 bases map to TRBD1. The CDR3 length is 16 residues. Looked up from germline, CDR1 is LGHDT and CDR2 is YNNKEL (reference sequence). The trim removed 6 bases at V and 2 bases at J, leaving 7 bases unmatched. In DNA, the CDR3 is TGTGCCAGCAGAACGACAGGGGGCGATGCCTACAATGAGCAGTTCTTC. This sequence encodes CASRTTGGDAYNEQFF.

This clonotype was seen more than once but under ten times. This chain joins TRBV7-9 and TRBJ2-1, with 10 bases aligning to TRBD2. Trimming at V came to 4 bases and at J to 8 bases, leaving 5 bases not matched to a gene. The CDR3 has 14 residues. The germline gives CDR1 SEHNR, CDR2 FQNEAQ (reference sequence). CDR3 in DNA: TGTGCCAGCAGCTCCGGGACTAGCGTCGATGAGCAGTTCTTC. Translation gives CASSSGTSVDEQFF. Combining the CDR3 with reference TRBV7-9 and TRBJ2-1 gives the whole variable domain DTGVSQNPRHKITKRGQNVTFRCDPISEHNRLYWYRQTLGQGPEFLTYFQNEAQLEKSRLLSDRFSAERPKGSFSTLEIQRTEQGDSAMYLCASSSGTSVDEQFFGPGTRLTVL.

This chain links TRBV5-1 with TRBJ2-1; 11 nucleotides match TRBD1. The length of the CDR3 is 15 residues. In germline, CDR1 is SGHRS, CDR2 YFSETQ. V was pared by 7 bases and J by 10 bases, with 13 bases of the junction left unmatched. The DNA of the CDR3 is TGCGCCAGCGGCGGAGGGACAGGGGGAGCAGAGGAGCAGTTCTTC. This encodes CASGGGTGGAEEQFF.

This clonotype was seen more than once but under ten times. This rearrangement joins TRBV12-3 or TRBV12-4 to TRBJ2-7; D might be TRBD2 (6 bases). This CDR3 contains 14 residues. The germline V and J ends were trimmed by 6 bases and 3 bases, with 15 bases remaining between them. This CDR3 reads CASRGRGLGYEQYF. CDR3 DNA sequence: TGTGCCAGCAGGGGAAGGGGACTTGGCTACGAGCAGTACTTC.

This clonotype was detected many times. The V gene is TRBV12-3 or TRBV12-4, the J gene TRBJ2-3; D gene uncertain. The CDR3 extends over 12 amino acids. The ends were cut back, 5 bases at V and 3 bases at J, with 6 bases in the middle. The CDR3 region is CASSPPTDTQYF. The CDR3 nucleotides are TGTGCCAGCAGTCCCCCGACAGATACGCAGTATTTT.

This clonotype was counted a few times. V is TRBV4-2 and J is TRBJ2-3; TRBD2 aligns across 8 bases. The CDR3 length is 16 residues. The J segment lost 4 bases and the V segment lost 1 base, leaving 7 bases of the junction unmatched. The germline V gene encodes CDR1 LGHNA and CDR2 YNFKEQ. CDR3 DNA: TGTGCCAGCAGCCAAGTTAAAGCGGGAGTAGCAGATACGCAGTATTTT. Protein sequence: CASSQVKAGVADTQYF.

The chain carries TRBV9 and TRBJ2-1; 9 bases are a match to TRBD2. Germline CDR1 and CDR2: SGDLS and YYNGEE. There are 15 residues in the CDR3. The J segment lost 6 bases and the V segment lost 2 bases, leaving 6 bases of the junction unmatched. This chain's CDR3 is CASSVAGTSRNEQFF. For the CDR3, the DNA is TGTGCCAGCAGCGTTGCCGGGACTAGCCGCAATGAGCAGTTCTTC. Full variable domain (remainder filled in from reference TRBV9 and TRBJ2-1): DSGVTQTPKHLITATGQRVTLRCSPRSGDLSVYWYQQSLDQGLQFLIQYYNGEERAKGNILERFSAQQFPDLHSELNLSSLELGDSALYFCASSVAGTSRNEQFFGPGTRLTVL.

The V gene is TRBV14, the J gene TRBJ1-5; D perhaps matches TRBD1 (6 bases). This CDR3 is 18 amino acids long. Germline assignment: CDR1 SGHDN and CDR2 FVKESK. V was trimmed by 4 bases and J by 0 bases, leaving 19 bases between them. Here the CDR3 DNA reads TGTGCCAGCAGCCGAAACTTCCGGGACATAGATAGCAATCAGCCCCAGCATTTT. Residues: CASSRNFRDIDSNQPQHF.

Comments on this clonotype: A much more abundant neighbour one base away suggests this may be a read error. The CDR3 coding sequence is TGCGCCAGCAGCTTGGGCCCCAGGAGGCTAGTGGAGACCCAGTACTTC. Amino acid sequence: CASSLGPRRLVETQYF. The chain combines TRBV5-1 with TRBJ2-5; possibly TRBD2 for D (5 bases). CDR3 length equals 16 residues. Between the trimmed V and J ends, which lost 0 bases and 5 bases, there was a span of 17 bases. The V gene's germline CDR1 is SGHRS and CDR2 YFSETQ.